This T cell receptor (beta chain) was obtained from a study of identical twins. J was trimmed by 4 bases and V by 5 bases; bases with no gene match: 10. The CDR3 has 16 amino acids. Each CDR3 protein gets one entry after TCRdb re-called the 5' RACE reads with MiXCR. Of under 800,000 distinct CDR3 sequences in the sample, about 20% are singletons; the top ten hold around 4.4%. This clonotype was found many times. A further study also used this sample, focusing on T cells expressing NK-cell markers.

The chain joins TRBV12-3 or TRBV12-4 to TRBJ2-1; 8 nucleotides match TRBD1. This clonotype originated in a woman aged 18-30 years in good health. Sequencing input: PBMCs. Here the CDR3 DNA reads TGTGCCAGCAGTCATATAGGACAGGGCCCATACAATGAGCAGTTCTTC. Translated: CASSHIGQGPYNEQFF.